The 18 T cell receptor beta chains below were found in one sample sequenced in a study of blood T cell repertoires in COVID-19. The method was immunoSEQ multiplex PCR; TCRdb's version includes in-frame clones alone and lacks a portion of them. The sample has over 150,000 clones; over 75% are singletons. Sequencing was done on a sample of PBMCs or T cells enriched from blood (not recorded which). The receptor set was obtained from a woman in her forties or fifties who had recovered from COVID-19.

The J gene is TRBJ2-1, the V gene TRBV18; maybe TRBD2 (6 bases). This CDR3 is built from 14 residues. From germline, CDR1 is KGHSH and CDR2 LQKENI. V lost 1 base and J 5 bases, leaving 9 bases between the germline ends. CDR3 in DNA: TGTGCCAGCTCACCACTGGAGGGGAACAATGAGCAGTTCTTC. It translates to CASSPLEGNNEQFF.

This chain links TRBV28 with TRBJ2-7; the match to TRBD1 covers 8 bases. Germline V gives CDR1 MDHEN, CDR2 SYDVKM. J gave up 7 bases and V 6 bases, and 14 bases lay outside the gene matches. This CDR3 spans 15 amino acids. Written as DNA, the CDR3 is TGTGCCAGCAGCACGACAGGGGCCACTTCACGAGAGCAGTACTTC. Translated: CASSTTGATSREQYF.

This chain uses TRBV2 with TRBJ1-6; 8 bases align to TRBD1. This CDR3 spans 13 amino acids. In germline, CDR1 is SNHLY, CDR2 FYNNEI. The V gene end was trimmed by 9 bases and the J gene end by 10 bases; junction bases not matched to a gene: 8. The CDR3 DNA reads TGTGCCAGTCAGGGGGCCGAGAAGTCACCCCTCCACTTT. Translated: CASQGAEKSPLHF. Supplemented by reference TRBV2 and TRBJ1-6, the full variable domain reads EPEVTQTPSHQVTQMGQEVILRCVPISNHLYFYWYRQILGQKVEFLVSFYNNEISEKSEIFDDQFSVERPDGSNFTLKIRSTKLEDSAMYFCASQGAEKSPLHFGNGTRLTVT.

In this sample, this clone turned up a few times. The V and J genes are TRBV5-1 and TRBJ2-1; 13 bases are shared with TRBD2. V lost 3 bases to trimming and J lost 6 bases; unmatched junction nucleotides: 3. The CDR3 has 15 residues. In germline, CDR1 is SGHRS, CDR2 YFSETQ. The CDR3 sequence: CASSWRTSGSNEQFF. The CDR3 nucleotides are TGCGCCAGCAGCTGGAGGACTAGCGGGAGCAATGAGCAGTTCTTC.

The chain combines TRBV5-1 with TRBJ2-7; TRBD1 agrees at 10 bases. Germline V gene sequence: CDR1 SGHRS, CDR2 YFSETQ. After removal of 2 bases from V and 0 bases from J, the junction contained 5 bases not matched to a gene. The CDR3 sequence is 16 residues long. As DNA, the CDR3 is TGCGCCAGCAGCTTCGGGACAGGGGACCTCTCCTACGAGCAGTACTTC. The encoded protein is CASSFGTGDLSYEQYF.

V is TRBV27 and J is TRBJ2-1, with 13 bases fitting TRBD2. The CDR3 loop spans 18 amino acids. Looked up from germline, CDR1 is MNHEY and CDR2 is SMNVEV (reference sequence). J was trimmed by 4 bases and V by 7 bases; bases with no gene match: 13. The CDR3: CASTLRGTSGDYYNEQFF. The CDR3, as DNA: TGTGCCAGCACCCTGCGGGGGACTAGCGGGGATTATTACAATGAGCAGTTCTTC.

CDR3 sequence (DNA): TGTGCCAGCAGCTTCGCGACTTACCTAAGAGGGGAGCAGTTCTTC. It yields the protein CASSFATYLRGEQFF. The chain carries TRBV5-8 and TRBJ2-1, with D possibly TRBD2 on 5 matching bases. Germline V gene lookup returns CDR1 SGHTS and CDR2 YDEGEE. The CDR3 has 15 residues. The V and J ends lost 2 bases and 10 bases respectively, with 19 bases between them.

This chain connects TRBV2 to TRBJ1-2; D call uncertain. The V gene's germline CDR1 is SNHLY and CDR2 FYNNEI. Between the trimmed V and J ends, which lost 7 bases and 5 bases, there was a span of 8 bases. The CDR3 sequence is 11 residues long. CDR3 sequence: CASTEPYGYTF. The DNA of the CDR3 is TGTGCCAGCACCGAGCCTTATGGCTACACCTTC.

The chain combines TRBV6-6 with TRBJ2-5; 8 bases align to TRBD2. With 11 bases clipped from V and 2 bases from J, the junction kept 13 bases outside the gene matches. Per germline, CDR1 MNHNY and CDR2 SVGAGI (reference sequence). The CDR3 is 15 amino acids. The CDR3 protein is CAGRPASGPQETQYF. CDR3 coding DNA: TGTGCCGGCCGCCCCGCTAGCGGGCCACAAGAGACCCAGTACTTC.

The gene calls are TRBV19 and TRBJ2-6; no clear D. Germline assignment: CDR1 LNHDA and CDR2 SQIVND (reference sequence). The CDR3 totals 15 residues. V lost 5 bases and J 0 bases, leaving 8 bases between the germline ends. The CDR3 sequence is CASSPAGSGANVLTF. The CDR3 DNA is TGTGCCAGTAGTCCGGCAGGCTCTGGGGCCAACGTCCTGACTTTC. Full variable domain (rest looked up from reference TRBV19 and TRBJ2-6): DGGITQSPKYLFRKEGQNVTLSCEQNLNHDAMYWYRQDPGQGLRLIYYSQIVNDFQKGDIAEGYSVSREKKESFPLTVTSAQKNPTAFYLCASSPAGSGANVLTFGAGSRLTVL.

The chain employs TRBV7-8 and TRBJ2-5; 7 nucleotides match TRBD2. Trimming at V came to 4 bases and at J to 1 base, leaving 9 bases not matched to a gene. The germline V gene encodes CDR1 SGHVS and CDR2 FQNEAQ. The CDR3 runs to 16 residues. DNA of the CDR3: TGTGCCAGCAGCTCCGGGGAGGCTAGCGGCCAAGAGACCCAGTACTTC. This codes for CASSSGEASGQETQYF.

This sequence joins TRBV7-9 and TRBJ2-5; 7 nucleotides agree with TRBD1. With V trimmed by 5 bases and J by 10 bases, 19 bases remained unmatched. Per the germline V gene, CDR1 is SEHNR and CDR2 is FQNEAQ (reference sequence). The CDR3 covers 16 residues. The CDR3 here is CASSQPSPAAGGIQYF. Written as DNA, the CDR3 is TGTGCCAGCAGCCAACCTAGCCCCGCGGCAGGGGGTATCCAGTACTTC.

This clone has just one count. The rearrangement links TRBV27 to TRBJ2-7, with 7 bases aligning to TRBD2. This CDR3 comprises 14 residues. Trimming cost V 2 bases and J 6 bases; bases outside gene matches: 7. Germline assignment: CDR1 MNHEY and CDR2 SMNVEV (reference sequence). The chain's CDR3 is CASSLHGREREQYF. CDR3 coding DNA: TGTGCCAGCAGTTTACATGGGAGGGAGCGCGAGCAGTACTTC.

The chain couples TRBV2 to TRBJ2-7; 8 nucleotides align to TRBD1. V lost 8 bases and J lost 4; bases outside the gene matches: 13. This CDR3 region has 15 residues. The germline gives CDR1 SNHLY, CDR2 FYNNEI. The CDR3 DNA sequence: TGTGCCAGCCGATTCGCCGGGACAGGAGAATACGAGCAGTACTTC. It yields the protein CASRFAGTGEYEQYF. The whole variable domain, remainder taken from reference TRBV2 and TRBJ2-7, is EPEVTQTPSHQVTQMGQEVILRCVPISNHLYFYWYRQILGQKVEFLVSFYNNEISEKSEIFDDQFSVERPDGSNFTLKIRSTKLEDSAMYFCASRFAGTGEYEQYFGPGTRLTVT.

This sequence joins TRBV28 and TRBJ1-1, with D possibly being TRBD1 (6 bases). This CDR3 spans 15 amino acids. The germline V gene has CDR1 MDHEN and CDR2 SYDVKM. The V end lost 3 bases, the J end lost 4 bases, and 15 bases lay between the germline ends. CDR3 loop: CASSFLSQGFTEAFF. CDR3 in DNA: TGTGCCAGCAGTTTTCTGAGTCAGGGGTTCACTGAAGCTTTCTTT.

This chain connects TRBV10-3 to TRBJ2-1; 7 nucleotides match TRBD1. Germline values: CDR1 ENHRY, CDR2 SYGVKD. V lost 5 bases, J lost 5 bases, and 9 bases stayed unmatched. This CDR3 contains 15 residues. The CDR3: CAISPQGNLNNEQFF. The CDR3 region has the DNA TGTGCCATCAGTCCACAGGGGAATCTAAACAATGAGCAGTTCTTC.

This rearrangement joins TRBV12-3 or TRBV12-4 to TRBJ2-3, with a weak D call TRBD1 (6 bases). V dropped 5 bases and J dropped 5 bases, with 8 bases sitting between them. The CDR3 contains 12 residues. The CDR3 sequence: CASSPGVDTQYF. In DNA form, the CDR3 reads TGTGCCAGCAGTCCAGGGGTAGATACGCAGTATTTT.

This clone has a single count. This rearrangement joins TRBV18 to TRBJ1-5; TRBD1 agrees at 8 bases. Trimming cost V 2 bases and J 2 bases; bases outside gene matches: 17. Germline V CDR1 and CDR2: KGHSH, LQKENI. The CDR3 is made up of 20 amino acids. This CDR3 is CASSPISATQGAGGNQPQHF. The CDR3 DNA sequence: TGTGCCAGCTCACCAATATCTGCCACGCAGGGGGCGGGGGGCAATCAGCCCCAGCATTTT.